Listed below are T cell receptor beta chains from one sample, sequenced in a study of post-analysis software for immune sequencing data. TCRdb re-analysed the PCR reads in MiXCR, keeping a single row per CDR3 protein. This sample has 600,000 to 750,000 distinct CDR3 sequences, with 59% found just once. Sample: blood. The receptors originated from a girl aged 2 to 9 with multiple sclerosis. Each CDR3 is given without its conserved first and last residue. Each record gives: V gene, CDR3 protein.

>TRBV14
ASSRLGLGNEQF
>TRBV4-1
ASSPHRMARNTEAF
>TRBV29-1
SVAGTGNEQF
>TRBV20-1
SAGTGSEGDTQY
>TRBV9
ASSVVEGPSTDTQY
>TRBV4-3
ASSQSTGEHGYT
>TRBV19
ASLGASGSRSYNEQF
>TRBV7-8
ASSLARGVNEKLF
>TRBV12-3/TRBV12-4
ASSSFMDRGTDTQY
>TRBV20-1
SAGTTAPGQPQH
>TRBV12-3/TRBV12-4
ASRQEMNTEAF
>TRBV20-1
SALLAGSRETQY
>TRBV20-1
SARDLGLDQPQH
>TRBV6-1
ASKKLAGVSYNEQF
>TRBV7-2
ASSFGLAGPDTQY
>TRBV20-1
SASDQGYEQY
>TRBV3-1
ASSQGDRSSYEQY
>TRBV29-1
SVDVQGSNEQF
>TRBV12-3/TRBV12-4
ASSRGTVNTEAF
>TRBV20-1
SATQTVYNEQF
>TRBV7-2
ASSLGGPEEKLF
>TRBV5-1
ASSYLGLDNNEQF
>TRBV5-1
ASRSGSLDTEAF
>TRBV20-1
SARSNRGLGEQF
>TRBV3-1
ASSQGLAYNEQF
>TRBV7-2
ASSFPGLAGEQF
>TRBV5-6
ASSLAGLRGQY
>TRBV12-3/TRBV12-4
ASRDGQGGDTQY
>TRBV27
ASSLYSRSYNEQF
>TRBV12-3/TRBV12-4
ASSPEDRGRETQY
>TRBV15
ATRGRGNEQY
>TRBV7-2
ASSLMPHNEQF
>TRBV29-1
SVGTLWREQY
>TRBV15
ATSIGDRDSYEQY